The rows below give T cell receptor beta chains drawn from one sample of a study of blood T cell repertoires in COVID-19. TCRdb keeps only in-frame clones here, not all; method: immunoSEQ multiplex PCR. The sample yields about 47,000 clones, around 84% seen once. What was sequenced was peripheral blood. These receptors came from a man aged 45-60 years with acute or convalescent COVID-19. CDR3s include the opening cysteine and the closing phenylalanine or tryptophan. Each record gives: J gene, D gene, clone size, V gene, CDR3 protein, CDR3 DNA. D genes are given only for firm matches. For some rows the clone size is stated as once, few or many, or as a class when expanded; others skip it.

j_call: TRBJ2-7
d_call: NA
clone_size: NA
v_call: TRBV5-1
cdr3_aa: CASSRGNLVSYEQYF
cdr3_nt: TGCGCCAGCAGCAGGGGAAATCTAGTGTCCTACGAGCAGTACTTC

j_call: TRBJ2-1
d_call: TRBD2
clone_size: NA
v_call: TRBV7-3
cdr3_aa: CASSPAFGRATDEQFF
cdr3_nt: TGTGCCAGCAGCCCAGCTTTCGGGAGGGCCACGGATGAGCAGTTCTTC

j_call: TRBJ1-1
d_call: TRBD1
clone_size: NA
v_call: TRBV19
cdr3_aa: CASSITGGSAEAFF
cdr3_nt: TGTGCCAGTAGTATAACAGGGGGCAGCGCTGAAGCTTTCTTT

j_call: TRBJ2-2
d_call: NA
clone_size: NA
v_call: TRBV19
cdr3_aa: CASTVSGSAGELFF
cdr3_nt: TGTGCCAGTACCGTCTCGGGGTCCGCCGGGGAGCTGTTTTTT

j_call: TRBJ1-6
d_call: NA
clone_size: NA
v_call: TRBV2
cdr3_aa: CASSQGARDNSPLHF
cdr3_nt: TGTGCCAGCAGTCAAGGGGCTCGAGATAATTCACCCCTCCACTTT

j_call: TRBJ2-1
d_call: TRBD1
clone_size: NA
v_call: TRBV5-6
cdr3_aa: CASSLGTGANLYNEQFF
cdr3_nt: TGTGCCAGCAGCCTCGGGACAGGGGCTAACCTTTACAATGAGCAGTTCTTC

j_call: TRBJ1-6
d_call: TRBD1
clone_size: NA
v_call: TRBV7-2
cdr3_aa: CASSLDRDRTINSPLHF
cdr3_nt: TGTGCCAGCAGCTTAGATCGGGACAGGACGATAAATTCACCCCTCCACTTT

j_call: TRBJ1-1
d_call: NA
clone_size: once
v_call: TRBV11-2
cdr3_aa: CASSLDPLLEAFF
cdr3_nt: TGTGCCAGCAGCTTAGATCCCTTACTTGAAGCTTTCTTT

j_call: TRBJ1-1
d_call: TRBD1
clone_size: NA
v_call: TRBV20-1
cdr3_aa: CSASHYATGGTEAFF
cdr3_nt: TGCAGTGCTAGTCATTATGCGACAGGGGGCACTGAAGCTTTCTTT

j_call: TRBJ1-4
d_call: TRBD1
clone_size: NA
v_call: TRBV28
cdr3_aa: CASLRTGQLFF
cdr3_nt: TGTGCCAGCCTCCGGACAGGGCAACTGTTTTTT

j_call: TRBJ2-1
d_call: TRBD2
clone_size: NA
v_call: TRBV14
cdr3_aa: CASSPLTSGRLGSYNEQFF
cdr3_nt: TGTGCCAGCAGCCCCCTGACTAGCGGGCGGCTCGGCTCCTACAATGAGCAGTTCTTC

j_call: TRBJ2-6
d_call: NA
clone_size: NA
v_call: TRBV11-2
cdr3_aa: CASSLRGTGANVLTF
cdr3_nt: TGTGCCAGCAGCTTACGGGGAACTGGGGCCAACGTCCTGACTTTC

j_call: TRBJ1-1
d_call: NA
clone_size: NA
v_call: TRBV5-6
cdr3_aa: CASSLGSGEGGTEAFF
cdr3_nt: TGTGCCAGCAGCTTGGGGTCAGGGGAGGGTGGCACTGAAGCTTTCTTT

j_call: TRBJ2-1
d_call: TRBD2
clone_size: NA
v_call: TRBV4-1
cdr3_aa: CASSQESGTSGDNEQFF
cdr3_nt: TGCGCCAGCAGCCAAGAGTCCGGGACTAGCGGCGACAATGAGCAGTTCTTC

j_call: TRBJ1-1
d_call: NA
clone_size: NA
v_call: TRBV15
cdr3_aa: CATRGNRNTEAFF
cdr3_nt: TGTGCCACCAGGGGTAACAGGAACACTGAAGCTTTCTTT

j_call: TRBJ2-1
d_call: TRBD1
clone_size: NA
v_call: TRBV19
cdr3_aa: CASSMGRDRGNNEQFF
cdr3_nt: TGTGCCAGTAGTATGGGCCGGGACAGGGGAAACAATGAGCAGTTCTTC

j_call: TRBJ1-3
d_call: NA
clone_size: NA
v_call: TRBV28
cdr3_aa: CASSFSIAGNTIYF
cdr3_nt: TGTGCCAGCAGTTTTTCGATAGCTGGAAACACCATATATTTT